This T cell receptor beta chain was obtained from a study of T cell repertoires in cytomegalovirus infection. For the study at large: Both a matching HLA type and CMV infection were indicated by public TCR beta signatures. Findings and limits, study-wide: What dominated the ex vivo response were HLA-C-restricted CMV-specific TCR beta clonotypes. CMV carriers with the relevant HLA were identified by cumulative public TCR beta family frequency.

As to this clonotype: Its antigen is undetermined.

TCRdb redid the calling of the reads with MiXCR, one entry per CDR3 protein. Of 85,000 to 120,000 distinct CDR3 sequences detected, more than 15% appear once; the ten largest clones hold 8% to 9.5%. This CDR3 region has 17 residues. V lost 0 bases, J lost 7 bases, and 16 bases lay in between. From germline, CDR1 is MNHEY and CDR2 SVGAGI. This clonotype was obtained from a human donor in good health (CMV status not recorded). Some clones in this sample may be carry-over from other donors' samples. The rearrangement links TRBV6-5 to TRBJ1-6, with D tentatively TRBD1 (6 bases). Sequenced material: PBMCs. The CDR3 spells CASSYSPRGAQNSPLHF. The CDR3 nucleotides are TGTGCCAGCAGTTACTCGCCCCGGGGGGCGCAGAATTCACCCCTCCACTTT.